One T cell receptor beta chain is described in this entry. This specimen belongs to a study of blood T cells in healthy people across ages. Trimming took off 6 bases at V and 2 bases at J, with 8 bases between the two ends. In germline, CDR1 is SNHLY, CDR2 FYNNEI. The CDR3 totals 12 residues. For the second PCR, which ran for about 6 to 11 cycles, a sample-barcoded 5' primer and a J-beta primer mix were used. TCRdb processed the 5' RACE reads anew with MiXCR; each CDR3 protein has one entry. The sample has over 700,000 distinct CDR3 sequences; 53% are singletons. The receptor was derived from a man at least 80 years old in good health. Sequenced: blood. This chain links TRBV2 with TRBJ2-7; D is unresolved. The CDR3 DNA reads as TGTGCCAGCAGGTCAGACACCTACGAGCAGTACTTC. This codes for CASRSDTYEQYF.